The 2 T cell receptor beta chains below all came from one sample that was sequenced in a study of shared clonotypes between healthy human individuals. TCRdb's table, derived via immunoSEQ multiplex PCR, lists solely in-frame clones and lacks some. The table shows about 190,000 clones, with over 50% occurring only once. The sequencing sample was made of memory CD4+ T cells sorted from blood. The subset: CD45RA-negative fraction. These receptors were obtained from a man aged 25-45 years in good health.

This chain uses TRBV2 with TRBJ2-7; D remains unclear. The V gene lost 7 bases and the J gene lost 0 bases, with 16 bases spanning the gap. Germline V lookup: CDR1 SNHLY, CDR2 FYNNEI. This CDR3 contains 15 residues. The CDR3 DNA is TGTGCCAGCACCCTAACGGACCAAGTCTCCTACGAGCAGTACTTC. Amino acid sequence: CASTLTDQVSYEQYF.

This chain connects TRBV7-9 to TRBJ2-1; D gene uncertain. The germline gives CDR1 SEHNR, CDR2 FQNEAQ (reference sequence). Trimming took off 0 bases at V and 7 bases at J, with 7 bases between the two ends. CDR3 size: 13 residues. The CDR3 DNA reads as TGTGCCAGCAGCTTAGCCTTAGGGAATGAGCAGTTCTTC. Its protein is CASSLALGNEQFF.